The 23 T cell receptor beta chains below come from one sample, sequenced in a study of OX40 agonist ivuxolimab in advanced cancers. The repertoire was sequenced with immunoSEQ multiplex PCR; TCRdb's copy has only in-frame clones and lacks some. The sample consists of about 50,000 clones, 80% of them appearing once. The source material was CD4+ or CD8+ T cells sorted from blood, sampled in a trial of the OX40 agonist ivuxolimab. The receptors stem from an adult with an advanced solid tumor such as melanoma, head and neck, liver or kidney cancer.

The chain recombines TRBV6-1 with TRBJ1-2, with D possibly being TRBD1 (5 bases). The CDR3 runs 15 residues. Germline-derived CDR1 and CDR2 are MNHNS and SASEGT. Trimming removed 3 bases from V and 8 bases from J, with 19 bases in between. Here the CDR3 DNA reads TGTGCCAGCAGTGAGGATTCGTGGGGGATGGGAGGCTACACCTTC. Its protein product is CASSEDSWGMGGYTF.

V is TRBV19 and J is TRBJ2-7; D may be TRBD1 (5 bases). The germline V and J ends were trimmed by 3 bases and 2 bases, with 8 bases remaining between them. CDR1 is LNHDA and CDR2 is SQIVND in the germline V gene (reference sequence). This CDR3 is built from 13 residues. CDR3 amino acids: CASSMKGPYEQYF. CDR3 bases: TGTGCCAGTAGTATGAAGGGGCCCTACGAGCAGTACTTC.

The genes are TRBV6-5 and TRBJ2-7; 7 nucleotides align to TRBD1. The CDR3 length is 15 residues. The junction had 14 bases not matched to a gene; V was cut back by 6 bases and J by 6 bases. Germline V lookup: CDR1 MNHEY, CDR2 SVGAGI. This CDR3 reads CASRNLDREPFEQYF. The CDR3 nucleotides are TGTGCCAGCAGGAACCTCGACAGGGAACCGTTCGAGCAGTACTTC.

This clone was counted only a few times. J is TRBJ1-3 and V is TRBV2, with 9 bases matching TRBD1. This CDR3 region has 14 residues. CDR1 SNHLY and CDR2 FYNNEI come from the germline V gene. With V trimmed by 6 bases and J by 4 bases, 4 bases remained unmatched. In nucleotides, the CDR3 is TGTGCCAGCAGGGGGACAGGGATGGGAAACACCATATATTTT. The encoded protein is CASRGTGMGNTIYF.

Only one count was recorded for this clone. V usage is TRBV5-8 and J usage is TRBJ2-1; D unclear. The germline V and J ends were trimmed by 1 base and 5 bases, with 7 bases remaining between them. Germline CDR1 and CDR2: SGHTS and YDEGEE. The CDR3 extends over 13 amino acids. This CDR3 is CASSLYRNNEQFF. CDR3 nucleotides: TGTGCCAGCAGCTTGTACAGAAACAATGAGCAGTTCTTC.

The chain couples TRBV5-5 to TRBJ2-3, with TRBD2 as a possible D gene (5 bases). Per germline, CDR1 SGHKS and CDR2 YYEKEE (reference sequence). This CDR3 spans 15 amino acids. The V gene lost 3 bases and the J gene lost 0 bases, with 11 bases spanning the gap. The CDR3 region has the DNA TGTGCCAGCAGCTCGGACTCCCTCAGCACAGATACGCAGTATTTT. The encoded protein is CASSSDSLSTDTQYF.

The rearrangement links TRBV7-6 to TRBJ1-1; possibly TRBD1 for D (5 bases). V lost 6 bases and J 1 base, leaving 12 bases between the germline ends. The germline gives CDR1 SGHVS, CDR2 FNYEAQ. The CDR3 runs 14 residues. CDR3 sequence reads: CASRATDRNTEAFF. In nucleotides, the CDR3 is TGTGCCAGCAGGGCTACCGACAGGAACACTGAAGCTTTCTTT.

The chain is built from TRBV5-1 and TRBJ2-7; maybe TRBD2 (6 bases). Germline-derived CDR1 and CDR2 are SGHRS and YFSETQ. The CDR3 spans 15 residues. Trimming left V 2 bases short and J 1 base short, with 13 bases between. In nucleotides, the CDR3 is TGCGCCAGCAGCTTCGGATCCGGGGGTTCCTACGAGCAGTACTTC. It codes for CASSFGSGGSYEQYF.

The chain couples TRBV5-1 to TRBJ1-5, with D perhaps TRBD1 (5 bases). The CDR3 has 15 amino acids. Per germline, CDR1 SGHRS and CDR2 YFSETQ. V lost 5 bases to trimming and J lost 0 bases, with 12 bases between them. CDR3 sequence: CASRKTDNSNQPQHF. As DNA, the CDR3 is TGCGCCAGCAGGAAGACAGATAATAGCAATCAGCCCCAGCATTTT.

The rearrangement uses TRBV19 and TRBJ2-1; 8 bases map to TRBD2. With 5 bases clipped from V and 4 bases from J, the junction kept 7 bases outside the gene matches. This CDR3 spans 15 amino acids. CDR1 and CDR2 (germline): LNHDA, SQIVND (reference sequence). CDR3 DNA sequence: TGTGCCAGTAGTGATACTAGCGGTGGTTACAATGAGCAGTTCTTC. It encodes CASSDTSGGYNEQFF. Together with reference TRBV19 and TRBJ2-1, the CDR3 gives the full variable domain: DGGITQSPKYLFRKEGQNVTLSCEQNLNHDAMYWYRQDPGQGLRLIYYSQIVNDFQKGDIAEGYSVSREKKESFPLTVTSAQKNPTAFYLCASSDTSGGYNEQFFGPGTRLTVL.

V usage is TRBV9 and J usage is TRBJ1-3; no firm D call. Germline values: CDR1 SGDLS, CDR2 YYNGEE. CDR3 length equals 15 residues. V lost 5 bases to trimming and J lost 2 bases, with 14 bases between them. Here the CDR3 reads CASSAAGYAGNTIYF. As DNA, the CDR3 is TGTGCCAGCAGTGCAGCGGGCTATGCTGGAAACACCATATATTTT.

V usage is TRBV6-5 and J usage is TRBJ2-2; TRBD2 matches at 10 bases. Per the germline V gene, CDR1 is MNHEY and CDR2 is SVGAGI. V trimming: 4 bases; J trimming: 5 bases; junction bases outside the gene matches: 4. This CDR3 region has 15 residues. The CDR3: CASSSLAGGTGELFF. In nucleotides, the CDR3 is TGTGCCAGCAGTTCTTTAGCGGGAGGAACCGGGGAGCTGTTTTTT.

The V gene is TRBV27, the J gene TRBJ1-2, with 10 bases that match TRBD1. Germline trimming cut 5 bases from V and 3 bases from J; bases unmatched to any gene: 12. CDR3 length equals 17 residues. CDR1 MNHEY and CDR2 SMNVEV come from the germline V gene (reference sequence). CDR3 loop: CASSSPRTGGRDYGYTF. The CDR3 nucleotides are TGTGCCAGCAGTAGCCCCAGGACAGGGGGAAGGGACTATGGCTACACCTTC.

The chain employs TRBV7-9 and TRBJ2-1; D possibly corresponds to TRBD2 (6 bases). Germline CDR1 reads SEHNR; CDR2 reads FQNEAQ (reference sequence). Trimming pared 8 bases from V and 4 bases from J, leaving 21 bases between. The CDR3 runs to 16 residues. The CDR3 loop reads CASGPQRWAGYNEQFF. The CDR3 DNA reads TGTGCCAGCGGTCCCCAAAGGTGGGCGGGGTACAATGAGCAGTTCTTC.

The chain links TRBV5-1 to TRBJ1-4; D call uncertain. Germline values: CDR1 SGHRS, CDR2 YFSETQ. V was shortened by 5 bases and J by 5 bases, with 10 bases between the two germline ends. This CDR3 region has 13 residues. The CDR3, as DNA: TGCGCCAGCAGGAGGGCCGGGAATGAAAAACTGTTTTTT. As protein: CASRRAGNEKLFF.

This chain joins TRBV27 and TRBJ2-1; the match to TRBD2 covers 10 bases. V trimming: 3 bases; J trimming: 4 bases; junction bases outside the gene matches: 3. Germline CDR1 and CDR2: MNHEY and SMNVEV (reference sequence). This CDR3 spans 15 amino acids. The chain's CDR3 is CASSLSGRGYNEQFF. The CDR3 DNA reads TGTGCCAGCAGTTTGAGCGGGAGGGGTTACAATGAGCAGTTCTTC.

This chain links TRBV28 with TRBJ1-5; D unclear. The CDR3 runs to 16 residues. Trimming took 5 bases from V and 8 from J, leaving 22 bases between them. In germline, CDR1 is MDHEN, CDR2 SYDVKM. CDR3 coding DNA: TGTGCCAGCAGTCCCCCACCGGGGTCTGAGGCTGAGCCCCAGCATTTT. It encodes CASSPPPGSEAEPQHF.

The chain links TRBV7-2 to TRBJ1-1; 7 bases match TRBD1. The CDR3 is made up of 18 amino acids. The V gene's germline CDR1 is SGHTA and CDR2 FQGNSA. V lost 1 base and J lost 1; bases outside the gene matches: 12. The CDR3 is CASSLGRRGRGENTEAFF. For the CDR3, the DNA is TGTGCCAGCAGCTTAGGGCGGAGGGGGCGAGGAGAGAACACTGAAGCTTTCTTT.

This clone is a singleton in its sample. This sequence joins TRBV5-1 and TRBJ2-2, with D possibly being TRBD2 (6 bases). The CDR3 runs to 16 residues. The V gene lost 4 bases and the J gene lost 0 bases, with 13 bases spanning the gap. Germline CDR1 SGHRS, CDR2 YFSETQ. The DNA of the CDR3 is TGCGCCAGCAGCCCAAGGGGAGGAGCGAACACCGGGGAGCTGTTTTTT. Its protein is CASSPRGGANTGELFF.

This chain connects TRBV7-6 to TRBJ2-7; the D is unclear. V lost 1 base and J lost 5, with 12 bases in between. The germline V gene encodes CDR1 SGHVS and CDR2 FNYEAQ. The CDR3 covers 14 residues. CDR3 amino acids: CASSLVGSFNEQYF. The CDR3 coding sequence is TGTGCCAGCAGCTTAGTGGGCAGCTTCAACGAGCAGTACTTC. The variable domain in full, with the rest retrieved from reference TRBV7-6 and TRBJ2-7, is GAGVSQSPRYKVTKRGQDVALRCDPISGHVSLYWYRQALGQGPEFLTYFNYEAQQDKSGLPNDRFSAERPEGSISTLTIQRTEQRDSAMYRCASSLVGSFNEQYFGPGTRLTVT.

This clone was detected ten times or more. The chain employs TRBV5-1 and TRBJ1-2, with D perhaps matching TRBD1 (5 bases). Trimming removed 6 bases at V and 3 bases at J, with 18 bases between. This CDR3 has 15 residues. From germline, CDR1 is SGHRS and CDR2 YFSETQ. CDR3 residues: CASTINRPGDYGYTF. The CDR3 coding sequence is TGCGCCAGCACTATAAACAGGCCTGGAGACTATGGCTACACCTTC.

The chain is built from TRBV28 and TRBJ2-2; 9 bases map to TRBD1. Germline CDR1 is MDHEN and CDR2 is SYDVKM. The CDR3 covers 16 residues. The V segment lost 5 bases and the J segment 7 bases; nucleotides outside the gene matches: 11. This CDR3 is CASSLSTGTGFGELFF. DNA for the CDR3: TGTGCCAGCAGTCTTTCCACCGGGACAGGGTTCGGGGAGCTGTTTTTT.

For the CDR3, the DNA is TGCGCCAGCAGCCAAGGAGGGGGGGCCGGCACAGATACGCAGTATTTT. This sequence encodes CASSQGGGAGTDTQYF. The rearrangement links TRBV4-1 to TRBJ2-3; TRBD2 might be the D (7 bases). V lost 1 base, J lost 1 base, and 12 bases lay in between. The germline gives CDR1 MGHRA, CDR2 YSYEKL. The CDR3 loop spans 16 amino acids.